These T cell receptor beta chains were read from a single sample in a study of control samples from healthy donors and cancer patients. Measured with immunoSEQ multiplex PCR; TCRdb has only the in-frame clones, and not every one. Of about 110,000 clones listed, around 87% are singletons. Material for sequencing was PBMCs. Receptors were obtained from a woman aged 55 to 70 with lung cancer. Both conserved end residues are part of each CDR3. The order of the fields is J gene, D gene, clone size, V gene, CDR3 DNA, CDR3 protein. A D gene is named only where the DNA matches it firmly. Size is omitted from some rows. Given values are once, few, many or a class for expanded clones.

TRBJ1-2 TRBD1 . TRBV7-2 TGTGCCAGCAGTAAAAACCAGGGGGTATATGGCTACACCTTC CASSKNQGVYGYTF
TRBJ2-5 TRBD2 . TRBV6-1 TGTGCCAGCAGTGAGGCCCCCTGGGGGGGTGGAGAGACCCAGTACTTC CASSEAPWGGGETQYF
TRBJ1-2 . . TRBV28 TGTGCCAGCAGTCCTGGGGGAGGAGGGGTCGAAGGCTACACCTTC CASSPGGGGVEGYTF
TRBJ2-3 . . TRBV19 TGTGCCAGTAGTACTTCGGACCTCCGCACAGATACGCAGTATTTT CASSTSDLRTDTQYF
TRBJ1-1 TRBD1 . TRBV28 TGTGCCAGCAGCCCCCGGACAGGGGGTCTCACTGAAGCTTTCTTT CASSPRTGGLTEAFF
TRBJ2-3 . . TRBV30 TGTGCCTGGGGACTGGGAGCAGATACGCAGTATTTT CAWGLGADTQYF
TRBJ2-3 TRBD2 . TRBV7-2 TGTGCCAGCAGCTTGGCTAGCGGGGCGGGGGCAGATACGCAGTATTTT CASSLASGAGADTQYF
TRBJ1-1 TRBD1 . TRBV5-4 TGTGCCAGCAGCTTGGGGACAGGTAGCACGTATGCTTTCTTT CASSLGTGSTYAFF
TRBJ2-4 . . TRBV3-1/TRBV3-2 TGTGCCAGCAGCCAATTCCCAGGTGAGGGGGGCATTCAGTACTTC CASSQFPGEGGIQYF
TRBJ1-2 . . TRBV28 TGTGCCAGCAGTCACTCGGGACTCCGGTGGGACTATGGCTACACCTTC CASSHSGLRWDYGYTF
TRBJ2-1 . . TRBV30 TGTGCCTGGAGTGTAACGGGGGGCGGTGAGCAGTTCTTC CAWSVTGGGEQFF
TRBJ2-5 . . TRBV6-2/TRBV6-3 TGTGCCAGCATCCCGATGGAGGGGGCCGGTGGAAAGACCCAGTACTTC CASIPMEGAGGKTQYF
TRBJ2-5 TRBD1 once TRBV5-6 TGTGCCAGCAGCTTAGACCGGGACAGGGGGCGGCAGACCCAGTACTTC CASSLDRDRGRQTQYF
TRBJ2-7 . . TRBV21-1 TGTGCCAGCAGCAAACTTTTGTCAGGAATTCAAACCTACGAGCAGTACTTC CASSKLLSGIQTYEQYF
TRBJ1-6 . medium-sized TRBV7-9 TGTGCCAGCAGCTTAGCGGAGGGGGGCGCGGGTTCACCCCTCCACTTT CASSLAEGGAGSPLHF
TRBJ1-2 TRBD1 . TRBV19 TGTGCCAGTAGTGCCCCAGACAGGGGGCTCAGTGGCTACACCTTC CASSAPDRGLSGYTF
TRBJ1-2 . . TRBV13 TGTGCCAGCAGCTTACGGACGGATTCTAACTATGGCTACACCTTC CASSLRTDSNYGYTF
TRBJ1-6 TRBD1 . TRBV6-6 TGTGCCAGCAGCCGACAAAGTGGGACAGGGAACAATTCACCCCTCCACTTT CASSRQSGTGNNSPLHF
TRBJ2-4 TRBD1 . TRBV5-4 TGTGCCAGCAGCCCGGACAGGGGAGGTAACATTCAGTACTTC CASSPDRGGNIQYF
TRBJ1-4 . . TRBV9 TGTGCCAGCAGCGTGGGAGGAAGCCCAAATGAAAAACTGTTTTTT CASSVGGSPNEKLFF
TRBJ1-3 . . TRBV11-2 TGTGCCAGCAGCTTGGGGGGGCTCTACTCTGGAAACACCATATATTTT CASSLGGLYSGNTIYF
TRBJ1-1 TRBD1 . TRBV9 TGTGCCAGCAGCGTGGGACAGGCAGCGTCATGGACTGAAGCTTTCTTT CASSVGQAASWTEAFF
TRBJ1-1 . . TRBV15 TGTGCCACCAGCAGAGGGGGCGAACGGAACACTGAAGCTTTCTTT CATSRGGERNTEAFF
TRBJ1-3 . . TRBV7-2 TGTGCCAGCAGCTTAGCTCCAGGGCCTGGAAACACCATATATTTT CASSLAPGPGNTIYF
TRBJ1-3 . . TRBV6-5 TGTGCCAGCAGTTACTCAGGTGCATCTGGAAACACCATATATTTT CASSYSGASGNTIYF
TRBJ2-3 . . TRBV7-2 TGTGCCAGCAGCCCGGTCACAGATACGCAGTATTTT CASSPVTDTQYF
TRBJ2-2 TRBD1 . TRBV19 TGTGCCAGTAGTTCTACAGGGGACACCGGGGAGCTGTTTTTT CASSSTGDTGELFF
TRBJ2-4 . . TRBV21-1 TGTGCCAGCAGCAAAGCGCAAGAAGCGGGATCGCAGAAAAACATTCAGTACTTC CASSKAQEAGSQKNIQYF
TRBJ1-3 TRBD1 . TRBV4-2 TGTGCCAGCAGCCAAGATGTTGCGGCCGTCGGCAGGGGGGACACCATATATTTT CASSQDVAAVGRGDTIYF
TRBJ1-1 TRBD1 . TRBV6-5 TGTGCCAGCAGTTACGGCAGGGGGAAAGAAGCTTTCTTT CASSYGRGKEAFF
TRBJ2-1 TRBD2 . TRBV5-1 TGCGCCAGCAGCTCCGCTAGCGGGACTTACAATGAGCAGTTCTTC CASSSASGTYNEQFF
TRBJ2-7 TRBD1 . TRBV6-5 TGTGCCAGCAGACCCGACAGGGGGCCCCCTTACGAGCAGTACTTC CASRPDRGPPYEQYF
TRBJ1-1 TRBD1 . TRBV6-2/TRBV6-3 TGTGCCAGCAGTTACTCCGAGGACAGGGGAAGAATGAACACTGAAGCTTTCTTT CASSYSEDRGRMNTEAFF